This T cell receptor beta chain was identified in a study of tumor and adjacent non-tumor tissue in lung cancer. Three rounds of nested PCR, following a modified ARM-PCR protocol, produced the TCRbeta library. MiXCR, applied by TCRdb to the multiplex PCR reads, yields one record per CDR3 protein. This sample has some 66,000 distinct CDR3 sequences, with around two thirds found just once. Losses at the gene ends were 4 bases for V and 4 bases for J; bases not matched to a gene: 4. This CDR3 has 16 residues. Germline V gene lookup returns CDR1 KGHDR and CDR2 SFDVKD. This sample's RNA came from whole unsorted tissue. The normal lung tissue was taken more than 3 cm from the tumor edge.

This TCR was sampled from a man between 65 and 85 years old with non-small cell lung cancer. This chain links TRBV24-1 with TRBJ2-1, with TRBD2 matching 12 bases. Sample: distant non-tumor lung tissue. CDR3 nucleotides: TGTGCCACCAGTGACCCCGGGACTAGCGGGTACAATGAGCAGTTCTTC. Encoded protein: CATSDPGTSGYNEQFF.